Following are 19 T cell receptor beta chains from one sample sequenced in a study of breast tumors, draining lymph nodes, adjacent tissues (dated by TCRdb to the mid-2010s). Libraries were constructed by multiplex PCR. TCRdb names Illumina HiSeq 2000 as the instrument used. Starting from the raw public reads, TCRdb applied fastp trimming at Q25, assembled clones with MiXCR and retained in-frame beta chains. Each CDR3 protein appears once, grouped with its most common genes and DNA. Counted in this sample were about 200,000 distinct CDR3 sequences; less than 35% of them appeared once. The ten largest clones represent 3% to 4% of the sample. The lymph node samples were taken from the axillary draining lymph nodes of breast cancer patients. Material for sequencing was axillary lymph node tissue. Receptor source: a female donor with breast cancer. Some clones in this sample may be carry-over from other donors' samples.

The rearrangement links TRBV7-8 to TRBJ1-2; no clear D. Germline assignment: CDR1 SGHVS and CDR2 FQNEAQ. The germline V and J ends were trimmed by 5 bases and 1 base, with 8 bases remaining between them. The CDR3 spans 13 residues. CDR3 nucleotides: TGTGCCAGCAGCAACCGGGGTAACTATGGCTACACCTTC. Translating it yields CASSNRGNYGYTF.

This chain joins TRBV20-1 and TRBJ1-6; a possible D gene is TRBD1 (5 bases). There are 14 residues in the CDR3. Between the trimmed V and J ends, which lost 2 bases and 8 bases, there was a span of 13 bases. Germline assignment: CDR1 DFQATT and CDR2 SNEGSKA (reference sequence). In DNA, the CDR3 is TGCAGTGCTAGACCCGCAGGGTCGGATTCACCCCTCCACTTT. Amino acids: CSARPAGSDSPLHF.

V and J are TRBV7-3 and TRBJ2-7; 13 bases are shared with TRBD2. CDR3 length equals 20 residues. V trimming: 3 bases; J trimming: 9 bases; junction bases outside the gene matches: 23. Per the germline V gene, CDR1 is SGHTA and CDR2 is FQGTGA. The DNA for the CDR3 is TGTGCCAGCAGCTTCAACCGACAGGGGGCCGGGACTAGCGGGATAGTTGGGCAGTACTTC. This translates into CASSFNRQGAGTSGIVGQYF.

This chain links TRBV7-9 with TRBJ2-2, with a weak D call TRBD1 (5 bases). Trimming stripped 0 bases from V and 1 base from J, with 15 bases between. Per germline, CDR1 SEHNR and CDR2 FQNEAQ (reference sequence). The CDR3 covers 18 residues. CDR3: CASSLAGWGLGNTGELFF. The CDR3 DNA reads as TGTGCCAGCAGCTTAGCGGGGTGGGGCCTTGGGAACACCGGGGAGCTGTTTTTT.

The chain couples TRBV27 to TRBJ2-1, with D hard to call. V was cut by 7 bases and J by 5 bases, with 12 bases left in between. CDR1 MNHEY and CDR2 SMNVEV come from the germline V gene (reference sequence). CDR3 length: 13 residues. CDR3 nucleotides: TGTGCCAGCAATAGGTTTTCGGACAATGAGCAGTTCTTC. Protein sequence: CASNRFSDNEQFF.

The table lists this clonotype with a few counts. For the CDR3, the DNA is TGTGCCTGGAGGGCCAGCTCCTACAATGAGCAGTTCTTC. This gives the protein CAWRASSYNEQFF. The V and J genes are TRBV30 and TRBJ2-1; D is ambiguous. V lost 3 bases to trimming and J lost 0 bases, with 6 bases between them. From germline, CDR1 is GTSNPN and CDR2 SVGIG (reference sequence). The CDR3 spans 13 residues.

The chain has TRBV5-1 and TRBJ2-2, with D possibly matching TRBD1 (5 bases). There are 16 residues in the CDR3. Germline CDR1 reads SGHRS; CDR2 reads YFSETQ. Trimming took off 2 bases at V and 1 base at J, with 12 bases between the two ends. The CDR3 loop is CASSFNGAQNTGELFF. In DNA, the CDR3 is TGCGCCAGCAGCTTCAATGGGGCCCAGAACACCGGGGAGCTGTTTTTT.

Details on this clonotype: It is likely a read error, because the conserved phenylalanine at the end of the CDR3 is missing. Because the CDR3's place on the DNA is in doubt, the DNA is left out and the CDR3 is given as listed by TCRdb. J is TRBJ2-1 and V is TRBV7-2; the table's D call, TRBD1, has no DNA check behind it. The CDR3 adds up to 14 amino acids, both ends counted. Germline V gene sequence: CDR1 SGHTA, CDR2 FQGNSA. The chain's CDR3 is CASSLRRQGTGEFL.

The sample holds many counts of this clonotype. The CDR3 region is CASSLEQGINQPQHF. CDR3 bases: TGTGCCAGCAGTCTAGAACAGGGAATCAATCAGCCCCAGCATTTT. The chain recombines TRBV6-1 with TRBJ1-5, with a tentative D call TRBD1 (6 bases). The V gene's germline CDR1 is MNHNS and CDR2 SASEGT. CDR3 size: 15 residues. The V and J ends lost 5 bases and 3 bases respectively, with 14 bases between them.

This clonotype was detected many times. The V call is TRBV7-2, the J call TRBJ2-3; D call uncertain. The CDR3 contains 11 residues. CDR1 and CDR2 (germline): SGHTA, FQGNSA. V was clipped by 3 bases and J by 2 bases, with 0 bases between them. CDR3 region: CASSFTDTQYF. The CDR3 nucleotides are TGTGCCAGCAGCTTCACAGATACGCAGTATTTT.

The V gene is TRBV7-9, the J gene TRBJ1-5; 7 bases are a match to TRBD1. The ends lost 3 bases at V and 14 bases at J; junction bases unmatched: 7. Germline V CDR1 and CDR2: SEHNR, FQNEAQ (reference sequence). The CDR3 covers 12 residues. DNA for the CDR3: TGTGCCAGCAGCTTTGGGACAGCCTACGAGCATTTT. This sequence encodes CASSFGTAYEHF.

This clonotype was detected ten times or more. The gene calls are TRBV20-1 and TRBJ2-3, with TRBD2 matching over 7 bases. CDR1 is DFQATT and CDR2 is SNEGSKA in the germline V gene (reference sequence). This CDR3 comprises 14 residues. Trimming at V came to 8 bases and at J to 3 bases, leaving 11 bases not matched to a gene. Here the CDR3 reads CSTGGGRLTDTQYF. The CDR3 DNA reads as TGCAGTACCGGGGGAGGGCGGTTGACAGATACGCAGTATTTT.

This clonotype has ten or more counts. The genes are TRBV3-1 and TRBJ1-6; D unclear. Per germline, CDR1 LGHDT and CDR2 YNNKEL (reference sequence). This CDR3 has 13 amino acids. The V end was cut by 5 bases, the J end by 7 bases, with 9 bases between. For the CDR3, the DNA is TGTGCCAGCAGCACCACGAAGAATTCACCCCTCCACTTT. Amino acids: CASSTTKNSPLHF.

The chain couples TRBV28 to TRBJ2-6; TRBD1 agrees at 10 bases. V shed 4 bases, J shed 0 bases, and the junction held 9 bases outside the gene matches. This CDR3 has 19 amino acids. Germline loops: CDR1 MDHEN, CDR2 SYDVKM. The CDR3 sequence is CASSSAGQGTFSGANVLTF. The CDR3 region has the DNA TGTGCCAGCAGTTCCGCGGGACAGGGGACTTTCTCTGGGGCCAACGTCCTGACTTTC.

Note on this clonotype: A single base separates this from a much larger clone, so it may be a read error. V and J are TRBV6-4 and TRBJ2-1, with D possibly matching TRBD2 (6 bases). V was clipped by 10 bases and J by 10 bases, with 20 bases between them. CDR1 is MRHNA and CDR2 is SNTAGT in the germline V gene. The CDR3 runs 13 residues. The CDR3 protein is CATPRVTGREQFF. DNA for the CDR3: TGTGCCACCCCACGGGTTACGGGGAGGGAGCAGTTCTTC.

Comments on this clonotype: This sequence may be a read error, since a much larger clone differs from it by one base. This rearrangement joins TRBV20-1 to TRBJ2-2; TRBD2 is a possible D gene (6 bases). Trimming removed 2 bases from V and 3 bases from J, with 10 bases in between. In germline, CDR1 is DFQATT, CDR2 SNEGSKA (reference sequence). The CDR3 loop spans 14 amino acids. For the CDR3, the DNA is TGCAGTGCTAGATCATGGGGGGACACCGGGGAGCTGTTTTTT. This codes for CSARSWGDTGELFF.

This clonotype was observed once. A clone one base away is much larger, so this may be a read error. This likely comes from a read error, as the CDR3 has no conserved phenylalanine or tryptophan at its end. The rearrangement joins TRBV11-2 to TRBJ2-7; TRBD2 matches at 7 bases. This CDR3 contains 13 residues. Germline values: CDR1 SGHAT, CDR2 FQNNGV. Germline trimming cut 5 bases from V and 2 bases from J; bases unmatched to any gene: 3. The CDR3 DNA reads as TGTGCCAGCAGCATGAGCGGGGCCTACGAGCAGTACTCC. Protein product: CASSMSGAYEQYS.

This clonotype has a count of ten or more. This chain uses TRBV11-3 with TRBJ2-5; maybe TRBD2 (5 bases). Germline lookup yields CDR1 SGHNT and CDR2 YENEEA. V dropped 7 bases and J dropped 1 base, with 10 bases sitting between them. The CDR3 spans 13 residues. The CDR3 DNA reads TGTGCCAGCAACCTCGGAGGCCAAGAGACCCAGTACTTC. It codes for CASNLGGQETQYF. The full variable domain, its missing parts supplied by reference TRBV11-3 and TRBJ2-5, is EAGVVQSPRYKIIEKKQPVAFWCNPISGHNTLYWYLQNLGQGPELLIRYENEEAVDDSQLPKDRFSAERLKGVDSTLKIQPAELGDSAVYLCASNLGGQETQYFGPGTRLLVL.

The chain employs TRBV12-3 or TRBV12-4 and TRBJ2-3; D could derive from TRBD1 or TRBD2 (5 bases each). V gave up 5 bases and J gave up 1 base, with 13 bases separating them. The CDR3 is 15 residues long. The DNA of the CDR3 is TGTGCCAGCAGTAACCCGGGGCTAGGCACAGATACGCAGTATTTT. As protein: CASSNPGLGTDTQYF.